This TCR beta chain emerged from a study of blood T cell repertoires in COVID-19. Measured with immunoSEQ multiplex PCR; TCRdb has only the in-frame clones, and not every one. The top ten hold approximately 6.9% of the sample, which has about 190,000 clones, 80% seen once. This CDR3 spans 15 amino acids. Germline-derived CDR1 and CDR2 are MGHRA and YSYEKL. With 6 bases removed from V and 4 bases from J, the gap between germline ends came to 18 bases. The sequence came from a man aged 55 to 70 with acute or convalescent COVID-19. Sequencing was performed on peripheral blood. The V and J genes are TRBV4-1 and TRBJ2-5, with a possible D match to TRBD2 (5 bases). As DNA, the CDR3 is TGCGCCAGCAGTTCGCCAAGAGGAGGCTCAGAGACCCAGTACTTC. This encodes CASSSPRGGSETQYF.